This is a list of T cell receptor beta chains from one sample in a study of T cells in localized non-small cell lung cancer. Assay used: immunoSEQ multiplex PCR; TCRdb lists only in-frame clones, some missing. Here the sample spans around 140,000 clones, roughly nine tenths being singletons. Sequenced here: peripheral blood, sampled before any cancer treatment. These receptors all come from a female donor over 55 with stage I lung adenocarcinoma. Both conserved end residues are part of each CDR3. The D gene is left open where the match is weak. Where a row states a size, it is once, few, many or the class of an expanded clone; other rows omit it.

D,V,length,size,J,DNA,CDR3
TRBD2,TRBV9,16,-,TRBJ2-7,TGTGCCAGCAGCCTTGGACCGTGGCTAGCGGCCTACGAGCAGTACTTC,CASSLGPWLAAYEQYF
-,TRBV30,13,-,TRBJ2-5,TGTGCCTGGAGTGTCGGGAGCCAAGAGACCCAGTACTTC,CAWSVGSQETQYF
TRBD1,TRBV5-1,13,-,TRBJ1-1,TGCGCCAGCAGCCCAGACAGGGGGCGTGAAGCTTTCTTT,CASSPDRGREAFF
TRBD2,TRBV19,16,few,TRBJ2-7,TGTGCCAGTAGTATCCTCCGTGGTAGCGGGTCTTACGAGCAGTACTTC,CASSILRGSGSYEQYF
-,TRBV7-9,15,-,TRBJ2-5,TGTGCCAGCAGCTCCCCGGTAGGGGCGTGGGAGACCCAGTACTTC,CASSSPVGAWETQYF
TRBD1,TRBV7-3,15,-,TRBJ1-1,TGTGCCAGCAGCCCATACGGGACAGGGGGGACTGAAGCTTTCTTT,CASSPYGTGGTEAFF
TRBD1,TRBV19,14,-,TRBJ2-7,TGTGCCAGTAGCGGACAGGGAGGCACCTACGAGCAGTACTTC,CASSGQGGTYEQYF
TRBD2,TRBV7-9,16,-,TRBJ2-1,TGTGCCAGCCCTGAGGGTAGCGGGAGAATTTTGGATGAGCAGTTCTTC,CASPEGSGRILDEQFF
-,TRBV18,13,-,TRBJ2-3,TGTGCCAGCTCACGGGACCGCACAGATACGCAGTATTTT,CASSRDRTDTQYF
TRBD1,TRBV19,14,-,TRBJ2-7,TGTGCCACCAACGCCGGGACAGGAGACTACGAGCAGTACTTC,CATNAGTGDYEQYF
-,TRBV10-3,16,-,TRBJ2-7,TGTGCCATCAGTGAGTCGGGGCGGGAAACAAACTACGAGCAGTACTTC,CAISESGRETNYEQYF
-,TRBV5-5,13,-,TRBJ1-1,TGTGCCAGCAGCTTGGGGTGGAACACTGAAGCTTTCTTT,CASSLGWNTEAFF
TRBD1,TRBV9,16,-,TRBJ1-5,TGTGCCAGCAGCGTAGGAACAGGGGTAAACGGTCAGCCCCAGCATTTT,CASSVGTGVNGQPQHF
-,TRBV7-8,13,-,TRBJ2-5,TGTGCCAGCAGCCCCCGTTTTTCTGAGACCCAGTACTTC,CASSPRFSETQYF
-,TRBV6-6,14,-,TRBJ1-1,TGTGCCAGCAGTTACTCGACGGCGAACACTGAAGCTTTCTTT,CASSYSTANTEAFF
TRBD1,TRBV11-2,15,-,TRBJ2-7,TGTGCCAGCAGCCTGGACAGGGGCAGCTCCTACGAGCAGTACTTC,CASSLDRGSSYEQYF
TRBD1,TRBV28,15,-,TRBJ2-7,TGTGCCAGCAGGGAGGGACAGGGGGCTTTCTACGAGCAGTACTTC,CASREGQGAFYEQYF
-,TRBV30,15,once,TRBJ1-6,TGTGCCTGGAGTGCGGCTTGGGGCGTCGATTCACCCCTCCACTTT,CAWSAAWGVDSPLHF
-,TRBV4-1,14,-,TRBJ2-2,TGCGCCAGCAGTAGAGGGGCGGGGACCGGGGAGCTGTTTTTT,CASSRGAGTGELFF
TRBD2,TRBV19,16,-,TRBJ2-7,TGTGCCAGTAGCACCGGAGGGAGGGAACCATCCTACGAGCAGTACTTC,CASSTGGREPSYEQYF